This entry lists 7 T cell receptor beta chains sequenced from one sample in a study of cytomegalovirus exposure and HLA in healthy donors. This PCR relied on a set of 60 Vbeta primers and 13 Jbeta primers. Assay used: immunoSEQ multiplex PCR; TCRdb lists only in-frame clones, some missing. The sample has around 130,000 clones; 81% are singletons. The sequenced material came from PBMCs. The receptors shown here come from a woman aged 40-49 years in good health and CMV-seropositive.

With regard to this clone: An end of the junction differs from the germline gene, which may be a read error. This rearrangement joins TRBV19 to TRBJ2-1, with TRBD2 as a possible D gene (6 bases). CDR3 size: 14 residues. CDR1 is LNHDA and CDR2 is SQIVND in the germline V gene (reference sequence). The CDR3 DNA sequence: TGTGCCAGCGCGCTAGCGAGCTCCTGCAATGAGCAGTTCTTC. Translating gives CASALASSCNEQFF.

This clone was detected once. V usage is TRBV4-2 and J usage is TRBJ2-1; unclear D gene. The CDR3 contains 20 residues. V was pared by 0 bases and J by 2 bases, with 23 bases between. Germline CDR1 reads LGHNA; CDR2 reads YNFKEQ. This CDR3 reads CASSQDRGGSSMGPYNEQFF. Written as DNA, the CDR3 is TGTGCCAGCAGCCAAGATCGCGGCGGTAGCTCCATGGGTCCCTACAATGAGCAGTTCTTC.

The V gene is TRBV28, the J gene TRBJ2-7, with 8 bases that match TRBD1. Trimming at V came to 4 bases and at J to 3 bases, leaving 5 bases not matched to a gene. The germline V gene encodes CDR1 MDHEN and CDR2 SYDVKM. The CDR3 is 14 amino acids. The CDR3 sequence is CASSSDRVGYEQYF. CDR3 in DNA: TGTGCCAGCAGTTCGGACAGGGTAGGCTACGAGCAGTACTTC.

This chain connects TRBV9 to TRBJ1-3; D not resolved. V lost 3 bases and J 1 base, leaving 8 bases between the germline ends. The CDR3 is 14 residues long. Germline V CDR1 and CDR2: SGDLS, YYNGEE. The CDR3 spells CASSDGVSGNTIYF. In DNA, the CDR3 is TGTGCCAGCAGCGACGGAGTTTCTGGAAACACCATATATTTT.

The rearrangement uses TRBV25-1 and TRBJ2-2; 10 bases line up with TRBD2. Germline CDR1 and CDR2: MGHDK and SYGVNS. Trimming removed 5 bases from V and 4 bases from J; junction bases left unmatched: 10. This CDR3 is built from 17 residues. CDR3 sequence: CASSPLMRLAGTGELFF. The DNA of the CDR3 is TGTGCCAGCAGTCCCCTCATGAGACTAGCGGGCACCGGGGAGCTGTTTTTT.

The rearrangement uses TRBV6-4 and TRBJ2-1, with 9 bases identical to TRBD2. CDR3 length: 15 residues. With V trimmed by 2 bases and J by 5 bases, 4 bases remained unmatched. Germline lookup yields CDR1 MRHNA and CDR2 SNTAGT. In DNA form, the CDR3 reads TGTGCCAGCAGTGACGGTCTAGCGGGACACAATGAGCAGTTCTTC. This codes for CASSDGLAGHNEQFF.

This chain links TRBV10-3 with TRBJ2-3; 11 bases fit TRBD2. The V and J ends lost 10 bases and 2 bases, in that order; junction bases with no gene match: 8. In germline, CDR1 is ENHRY, CDR2 SYGVKD. The CDR3 runs to 15 residues. The CDR3 reads CASGIAGGPTDTQYF. The CDR3 DNA follows: TGTGCCAGCGGTATAGCGGGGGGGCCCACAGATACGCAGTATTTT.